This T cell receptor (beta chain) was retrieved from a study of OX40 agonist ivuxolimab in advanced cancers. With regard to the full study: Ivuxolimab, which targeted the costimulatory receptor OX40 (CD134), was an agonistic, fully human IgG2 monoclonal antibody. Intravenous ivuxolimab was administered to patients every 2 weeks at six dose levels: 0.01, 0.1, 0.3, 1.5, 3 and 10 mg/kg. Of the 50 to 55 patients in dose escalation, about 20 had hepatocellular carcinoma, about 15 had melanoma, 9 had renal cell carcinoma and 9 had head and neck cancer. In the dose-escalation cohort, nearly 85% of patients were male, and the mean age was 60 years with a range of about 20 to 80. Prior anti-PD-1, anti-PD-L1 or anti-CTLA-4 therapy was permitted, and 35% to 40% of dose-escalation patients had received checkpoint inhibitors. Three dose-escalation patients achieved partial responses, one with hepatocellular carcinoma and two with cutaneous melanoma. Peripheral TCRbeta sequencing was intended to test whether TCR sequence diversity was altered and clonal T-cell expansion was caused by ivuxolimab. The paper reports the monotherapy dose-escalation portion (N of about 52 patients) of the phase I ivuxolimab trial. General conclusions and limits of the study: Clonal expansion of both CD4+ and CD8+ blood T cells was observed from baseline to week 6 at doses 0.1 to 3.0 mg/kg. In partial responders in the 0.1-3.0 mg/kg groups, normalized peripheral clonal expansion was found to be among the lowest, especially among CD8+ T cells. Low levels of normalized T-cell clonal expansion were also seen in some patients who did not respond. Which antigens the clonally expanded peripheral T cells were specific for was not determined. After ivuxolimab, CD8+ T cells had more expanded clones than CD4+ T cells on average.

To sequence the TCRbeta CDR3 region, genomic DNA was isolated from the sorted cells. The immunoSEQ Assay was used for sequencing of TCRbeta CDR3 regions. Here the immuneACCESS table is served through TCRdb, limited to in-frame sequences with V and J called. Missing clones are a known gap in these copies; in checked studies unresolved V genes cover under half, and the rest lacks a known reason. Recorded for this sample are 55,000 to 80,000 clones; 81% of them occurred a single time. Approximately 1% of the sample belongs to the ten largest clones. The table lists this clone with a count of one. Its antigen specificity is not known. Base-call qualities are not available, and no considerably larger clone is one nucleotide away. V gives up 2 bases and J gives up 5 bases, and the segment between their germline ends measures 7 bases. The CDR3, cysteine through phenylalanine, is 13 amino acids long. CDR3 DNA is the only sequence kept; it has 39 bases, read in frame from the first base. From the germline V gene, CDR1 is SGHNT and CDR2 is YENEEA.

The trial excluded patients who had a history of autoimmune disease or who were on systemic immunosuppression. Peripheral blood for TCR sequencing was drawn from every dose cohort at baseline, at cycle 4 day 1 and at cycle 7 day 1. The samples were taken from a phase I, first-in-human, multicenter, open-label dose-escalation trial of ivuxolimab. The trial enrolled adults with locally advanced or metastatic head and neck squamous cell, hepatocellular, melanoma or renal cell carcinoma. Before TCR sequencing, CD4+ T cells and CD8+ T cells were sorted from peripheral blood as separate populations. The V and J genes are TRBV11-3 and TRBJ2-1; the D gene is possibly TRBD1, with 5 bases matching. The clonotype comes from an adult with an advanced solid tumor such as melanoma, head and neck, liver or kidney cancer. The sample here was CD4+ or CD8+ T cells sorted from blood, taken in a trial of the OX40 agonist ivuxolimab. The CDR3 protein is CASSLRQHNEQFF. The nucleotide sequence reads as follows: TGTGCCAGCAGCTTAAGACAGCACAATGAGCAGTTCTTC.